Below, one T cell receptor (beta chain) is given with its context. This CDR3 is built from 15 residues. This sample was included in a study of blood T cell repertoires in COVID-19. The overall study: Samples taken during acute and convalescent COVID-19 were collected in the United States, Italy and Spain.

Authors' methods: Nucleated cell number was recorded as an estimate derived from reference gene primer amplification. The protocol was immunoSEQ multiplex PCR, while the TCRdb copy is restricted to in-frame clones and leaves out a portion. That table gives V, J and clone size, and the DNA gave D and trimming. The table has over 200,000 clones, roughly 90% seen once. Participants had their cohort set by participant-reported clinical history. Contact with a PCR-confirmed or clinician-diagnosed COVID-19 case occurred within 2 weeks of entry. The sequence was collected from a woman younger than 45 who had been exposed to COVID-19. This rearrangement joins TRBV21-1 to TRBJ1-4; TRBD1, as called in the table, went unchecked against the DNA. TRBV21-1 corresponds to a pseudogene. Material for sequencing was PBMCs or T cells enriched from blood (not recorded which). The CDR3 DNA reads TGTGCCAGCAGCAAAGAGCGACAGGGGGATGAAAAACTGTTTTTT. Its protein is CASSKERQGDEKLFF.